What follows describes a single T cell receptor beta chain. Its antigen is still unknown. One junction end disagrees with the germline gene, perhaps due to a read error. This entry comes from a study of tumor and adjacent non-tumor tissue in lung cancer. Background on the study: On average, productive TCRbeta reads reached 4 million to 5 million per sample.

A modified ARM-PCR protocol with three rounds of nested PCR amplified TCRbeta. TCRdb used MiXCR to reprocess the multiplex PCR reads, holding one entry per CDR3 protein. The data hold about 67,000 distinct CDR3 sequences, with approximately 73% observed a single time. CDR3 length equals 13 residues. The germline V gene has CDR1 SQVTM and CDR2 ANQGSEA. Study-level findings and limits: TCR diversity was significantly greater in tumor than normal lung tissue. In normal lung, the top 100 clones were significantly more dominant than in tumor.

This sample's RNA came from whole unsorted tissue. Distant lung tissue was collected more than 3 cm away from the tumor edge. Input material: distant non-tumor lung tissue. The chain carries TRBV29-1 and TRBJ2-3; 9 positions match TRBD1. This sequence originates from a man in his fifties or sixties with non-small cell lung cancer. This CDR3 reads CSVRTGVTVTQYF. The CDR3 DNA reads TGCAGCGTCAGGACAGGGGTCACAGTTACGCAGTATTTT.